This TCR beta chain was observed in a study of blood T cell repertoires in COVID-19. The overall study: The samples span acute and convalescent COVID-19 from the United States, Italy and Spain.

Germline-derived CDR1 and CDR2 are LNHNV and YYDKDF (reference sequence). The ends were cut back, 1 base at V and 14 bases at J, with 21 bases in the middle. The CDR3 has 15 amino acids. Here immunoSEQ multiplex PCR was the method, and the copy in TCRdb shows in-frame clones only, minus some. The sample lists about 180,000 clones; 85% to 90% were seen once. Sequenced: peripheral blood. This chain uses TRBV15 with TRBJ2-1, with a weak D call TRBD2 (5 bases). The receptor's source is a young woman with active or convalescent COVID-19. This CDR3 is CATSRGASPVQQEFF. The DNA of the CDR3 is TGTGCCACCAGCAGAGGGGCTAGCCCAGTTCAGCAGGAGTTCTTC.